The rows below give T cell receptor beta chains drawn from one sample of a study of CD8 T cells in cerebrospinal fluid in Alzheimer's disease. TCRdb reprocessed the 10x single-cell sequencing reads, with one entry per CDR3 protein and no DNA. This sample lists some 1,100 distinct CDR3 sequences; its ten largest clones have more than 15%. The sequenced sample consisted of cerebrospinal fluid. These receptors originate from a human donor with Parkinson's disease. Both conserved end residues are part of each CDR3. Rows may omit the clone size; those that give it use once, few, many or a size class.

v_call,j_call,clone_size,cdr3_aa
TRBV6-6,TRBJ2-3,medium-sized,CANKREGTDTQYF
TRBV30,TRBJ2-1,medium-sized,CACQRESNEQFF
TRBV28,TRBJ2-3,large,CAVPGTGATDTQYF
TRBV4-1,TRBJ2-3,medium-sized,CASSRETSGGYTQYF
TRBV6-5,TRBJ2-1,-,CASSRTSGTLSYNEQFF
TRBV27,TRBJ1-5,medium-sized,CASSLQGGQPQHF
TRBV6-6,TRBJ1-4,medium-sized,CASRAQGADEKLFF
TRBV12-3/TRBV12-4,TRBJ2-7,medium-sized,CASTRGYEQYF
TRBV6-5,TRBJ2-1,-,CASSYDSTGMYNEQFF
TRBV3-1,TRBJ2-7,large,CASQRAETYEQYF
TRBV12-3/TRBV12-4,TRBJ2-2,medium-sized,CASSLAGMGTGELFF
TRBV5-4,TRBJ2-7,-,CASSLGGLAHSYEQYF
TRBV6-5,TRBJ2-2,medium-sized,CASRLGTGETGELFF
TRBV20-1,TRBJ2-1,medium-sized,CSARATSGIDEQFF
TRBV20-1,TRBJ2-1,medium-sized,CSVAGDYNEQFF
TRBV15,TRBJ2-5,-,CATSRDGTQQETQYF
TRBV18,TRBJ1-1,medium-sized,CASSPSRGAEAFF
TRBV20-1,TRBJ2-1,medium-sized,CSARDLARGQGIIF
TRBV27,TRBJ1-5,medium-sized,CASSLSGSLSNQPQHF
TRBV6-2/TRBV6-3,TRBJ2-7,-,CASHSLGRDHEQYF
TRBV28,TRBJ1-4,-,CASSRSTGAWGEKLFF
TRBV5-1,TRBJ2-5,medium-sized,CASSLAATGRETQYF
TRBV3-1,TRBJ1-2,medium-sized,CASSQTTGANYGYTF
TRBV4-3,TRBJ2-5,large,CASSQSHGLEETQYF
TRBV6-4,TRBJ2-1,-,CASNLSPDRAVNEQFF
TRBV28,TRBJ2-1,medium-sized,CASSTPRSSYNEQFF
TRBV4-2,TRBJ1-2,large,CASSLRSGSSNYGYTF
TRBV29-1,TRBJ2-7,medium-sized,CSVDERGGSYEQYF
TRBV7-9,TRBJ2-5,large,CASSSPLAQETQYF
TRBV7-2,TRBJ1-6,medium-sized,CASRPPGGWNSPLHF
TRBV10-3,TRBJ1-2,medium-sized,CAISRGQFEDGYTF
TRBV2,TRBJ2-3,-,CASSGSGGADTQYF
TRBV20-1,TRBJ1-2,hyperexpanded,CSARVWGGVYGYTF
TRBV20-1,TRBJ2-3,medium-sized,CSARGAGPAFTSTDTQYF
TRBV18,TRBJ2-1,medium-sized,CASSPPDRVSYNEQFF
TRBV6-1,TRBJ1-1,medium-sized,CASSEAWGNTEAFF
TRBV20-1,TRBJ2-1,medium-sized,CSATGLKTYNEQFF
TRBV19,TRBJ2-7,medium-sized,CASSVTTGGEQYF
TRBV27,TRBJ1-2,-,CASSDAPERGYTF
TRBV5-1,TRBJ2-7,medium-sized,CASSLATVGEQYF
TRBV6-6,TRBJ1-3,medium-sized,CASSYTGQGISGNTIYF
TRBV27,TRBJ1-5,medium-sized,CASSLIGNGQPQHF
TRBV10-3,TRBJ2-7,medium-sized,CAISEEAGRTYEQYF
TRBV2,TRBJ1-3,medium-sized,CASRTDLSGNTIYF
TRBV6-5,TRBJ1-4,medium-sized,CASSYTTGAEEKLFF
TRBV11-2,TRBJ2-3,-,CASTSTAGGGMGTQYF
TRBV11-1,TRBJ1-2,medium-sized,CASSLAPVSNYGYTF
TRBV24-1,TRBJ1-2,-,CATSDFAGYGYTF
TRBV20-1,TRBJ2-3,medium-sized,CSASGTPGQGRGTQYF
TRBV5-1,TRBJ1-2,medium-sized,CASSPGPPTNYGYTF
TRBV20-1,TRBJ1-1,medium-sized,CSARDPRARENTEAFF
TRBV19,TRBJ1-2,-,CASSIGQTNYGYTF
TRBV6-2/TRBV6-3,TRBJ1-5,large,CASSYRGAQHF
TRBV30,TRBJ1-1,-,CAWSPLRVGNTEAFF